This T cell receptor beta chain was documented in a study of T-cell memory formation after mild COVID-19. General study results and limits: A balance of CD4 and CD8 characterized clones contracting day 15 to 85, whereas later expanders leaned CD4+.

V was cut by 4 bases and J by 0 bases, with 8 bases left in between. The CDR3 loop spans 14 amino acids. In germline, CDR1 is SGDLS, CDR2 YYNGEE. The 5'RACE method, run with constant-segment primers, produced TCR alpha and TCR beta cDNA libraries (carrying sample barcodes and UMIs). TCRdb used MiXCR to reprocess the 5' RACE reads, holding one entry per CDR3 protein. The sample shows approximately 260,000 distinct CDR3 sequences, about 16% of them seen only once. On this clonotype itself: What it recognizes is unknown.

The source of this sequence is a young man who had mild COVID-19 (a few samples of this study predate the infection). Cell type and time point are not known. This chain links TRBV9 with TRBJ1-3; D is unclear. The material sequenced was PBMCs or a T cell subset sorted from them (not recorded which). The CDR3 DNA reads as TGTGCCAGCAGCCTCGACGACTCTGGAAACACCATATATTTT. Its translation is CASSLDDSGNTIYF.